This entry lists 16 T cell receptor beta chains sequenced from one sample in a study of T cell changes during pregnancy in multiple sclerosis. Libraries were prepared by immunoSEQ multiplex PCR; TCRdb keeps only in-frame clonotypes and omits some of them. The sample lists 60,000 to 90,000 clones, just over 90% seen once, with just over 2.5% in the top ten. Sequences were derived from peripheral blood, sampled after pregnancy. These receptors all stem from a female donor in good health, enrolled as a control in a pregnancy study.

V usage is TRBV9 and J usage is TRBJ2-2, with D possibly being TRBD1 (6 bases). Trimming removed 0 bases from V and 6 bases from J, with 18 bases in between. CDR1 is SGDLS, CDR2 YYNGEE, per germline. The CDR3 extends over 17 amino acids. CDR3 protein: CASSVVWGLANAGELFF. CDR3 nucleotides: TGTGCCAGCAGCGTAGTATGGGGGCTTGCTAACGCCGGGGAGCTGTTTTTT.

The chain employs TRBV12-5 and TRBJ2-5, with 7 nucleotides matching TRBD2. From germline, CDR1 is LGHNT and CDR2 FRNRAP. The V segment lost 6 bases and the J segment 5 bases; nucleotides outside the gene matches: 15. CDR3 length: 16 residues. CDR3: CASGEPSGRDGETQYF. For the CDR3, the DNA is TGTGCTAGTGGGGAGCCTAGCGGTCGAGATGGGGAGACCCAGTACTTC.

The chain joins TRBV28 to TRBJ2-1; the D is unclear. V was cut by 1 base and J by 8 bases, with 12 bases left in between. Germline lookup yields CDR1 MDHEN and CDR2 SYDVKM. CDR3 length: 14 amino acids. Here the CDR3 reads CASSLSPISHEQFF. CDR3 DNA sequence: TGTGCCAGCAGTTTATCTCCCATAAGCCATGAGCAGTTCTTC.

This clone has only one observation. The chain carries TRBV18 and TRBJ2-7, with D tentatively TRBD2 (6 bases). The CDR3 contains 14 residues. Germline V gene lookup returns CDR1 KGHSH and CDR2 LQKENI. Trimming took off 5 bases at V and 4 bases at J, with 15 bases between the two ends. The CDR3 protein is CASSGTPGLYEQYF. CDR3 in DNA: TGTGCCAGCTCAGGCACTCCGGGACTGTACGAGCAGTACTTC.

The V and J genes are TRBV7-9 and TRBJ1-1, with TRBD1 as a possible D gene (5 bases). This CDR3 is built from 18 residues. V shed 3 bases and J shed 1 base, with 21 bases lying between them. CDR1 is SEHNR, CDR2 FQNEAQ, per germline (reference sequence). CDR3 DNA sequence: TGTGCCAGCAGCTTTGGGTTTGGGGCCCAAGGGAAGAACACTGAAGCTTTCTTT. Translation gives CASSFGFGAQGKNTEAFF.

This chain uses TRBV4-3 with TRBJ2-7, with TRBD1 matching over 11 bases. Germline V CDR1 and CDR2: LGHNA, YSLEER. This CDR3 is built from 15 residues. The V segment lost 1 base and the J segment 3 bases; nucleotides outside the gene matches: 2. In nucleotides, the CDR3 is TGCGCCAGCAGCCAAGTGGGACAGGGGGGCTACGAGCAGTACTTC. This gives the protein CASSQVGQGGYEQYF.

CDR3 sequence (DNA): TGCGCCAGCAGCGGACAGGGGGACACCGGGGAGCTGTTTTTT. Amino acids: CASSGQGDTGELFF. The chain links TRBV5-1 to TRBJ2-2; 10 bases are shared with TRBD1. The CDR3 contains 14 residues. Germline values: CDR1 SGHRS, CDR2 YFSETQ. V lost 4 bases, J lost 3 bases, and 0 bases stayed unmatched.

The chain links TRBV10-3 to TRBJ2-3; the match to TRBD2 covers 13 bases. The trim removed 4 bases at V and 4 bases at J, leaving 2 bases unmatched. Germline CDR1 ENHRY, CDR2 SYGVKD. This CDR3 has 15 amino acids. CDR3 sequence: CAISAGLAGADTQYF. DNA for the CDR3: TGTGCCATCAGTGCTGGACTAGCGGGAGCAGATACGCAGTATTTT.

The chain has TRBV10-2 and TRBJ2-5, with D tentatively TRBD2 (6 bases). CDR1 is WSHSY, CDR2 SAAADI, per germline. Deletions cut 8 bases from V and 1 base from J, with 8 bases between. The CDR3 covers 12 residues. The CDR3 nucleotides read TGCGCCAGCGCGGGGTTCCAAGAGACCCAGTACTTC. Its protein is CASAGFQETQYF.

The chain joins TRBV7-8 to TRBJ2-7; D might be TRBD1 (6 bases). Germline assignment: CDR1 SGHVS and CDR2 FQNEAQ. Trimming took off 5 bases at V and 1 base at J, with 15 bases between the two ends. The CDR3 runs to 15 residues. The CDR3 DNA reads as TGTGCCAGCAGCAGTCGCCGGGACACGTCCTACGAGCAGTACTTC. Protein sequence: CASSSRRDTSYEQYF.

CDR3: CAWSRTGGKETQYF. The DNA for the CDR3 is TGTGCCTGGAGTAGGACAGGGGGGAAAGAGACCCAGTACTTC. The V call is TRBV30, the J call TRBJ2-5; 10 nucleotides match TRBD1. Germline loops: CDR1 GTSNPN, CDR2 SVGIG (reference sequence). V lost 2 bases and J lost 3; bases outside the gene matches: 3. The CDR3 has 14 amino acids.

Only one count was recorded for this clone. The V gene is TRBV7-9, the J gene TRBJ2-3; 10 nucleotides match TRBD2. Trimming cost V 1 base and J 1 base; bases outside gene matches: 8. Germline CDR1 reads SEHNR; CDR2 reads FQNEAQ (reference sequence). The CDR3 has 18 amino acids. The CDR3 is CASSLGLGSGGRTDTQYF. In nucleotides, the CDR3 is TGTGCCAGCAGCTTAGGATTGGGTAGCGGGGGGCGCACAGATACGCAGTATTTT. Full variable domain (rest looked up from reference TRBV7-9 and TRBJ2-3): DTGVSQNPRHKITKRGQNVTFRCDPISEHNRLYWYRQTLGQGPEFLTYFQNEAQLEKSRLLSDRFSAERPKGSFSTLEIQRTEQGDSAMYLCASSLGLGSGGRTDTQYFGPGTRLTVL.

This rearrangement joins TRBV15 to TRBJ2-2; 11 bases are a match to TRBD2. J was trimmed by 2 bases and V by 3 bases; bases with no gene match: 8. The germline V gene encodes CDR1 LNHNV and CDR2 YYDKDF (reference sequence). The CDR3 contains 18 residues. The CDR3 bases are TGTGCCACCAGCAGTAGTGCTAGCGGGGGGACTAACACCGGGGAGCTGTTTTTT. Amino acid sequence: CATSSSASGGTNTGELFF.

This chain uses TRBV4-2 with TRBJ2-7, with 8 bases fitting TRBD2. This CDR3 comprises 15 residues. The V segment lost 4 bases and the J segment 5 bases; nucleotides outside the gene matches: 10. Per the germline V gene, CDR1 is LGHNA and CDR2 is YNFKEQ. CDR3 nucleotides: TGTGCCAGCAGCCGGGGAACGGGAGGGCTCGACGAGCAGTACTTC. This translates into CASSRGTGGLDEQYF.

The J gene is TRBJ1-1, the V gene TRBV11-2, with TRBD1 identical over 8 bases. The CDR3 spans 13 residues. V gave up 5 bases and J gave up 6 bases; unmatched junction bases: 5. Germline CDR1 reads SGHAT; CDR2 reads FQNNGV. The CDR3 DNA sequence: TGTGCCAGCAGCCGGACAGGGCTCGCTGAAGCTTTCTTT. It specifies CASSRTGLAEAFF.

This chain joins TRBV14 and TRBJ1-4, with a weak D call TRBD1 (5 bases). CDR3 length: 15 amino acids. Deletions cut 2 bases from V and 7 bases from J, with 14 bases between. Germline V gives CDR1 SGHDN, CDR2 FVKESK. In DNA form, the CDR3 reads TGTGCCAGCAGCCAACTAAGGGGCCCCCTTGAAAAACTGTTTTTT. It yields the protein CASSQLRGPLEKLFF.